These 10 T cell receptor beta chains were sequenced from one sample in a study of lymphopenia after photon versus proton radiotherapy (dated by TCRdb to the late 2010s). The protocol used for the library was the immunoSEQ multiplex PCR assay. TCRdb holds this immuneACCESS table with in-frame rearrangements only. Some clones are missing; in checked studies, unresolved V genes explain under half, and the rest has no known cause. The sample profile shows about 15,000 clones; around 84% of them were found once. The ten top clones hold 11% of the sample. The specimen comprised peripheral blood, sampled from a patient treated with proton-based radiotherapy. These receptor sequences come from a man between 65 and 85 years old with pancreatic cancer.

The chain couples TRBV10-3 to TRBJ1-3; no clear D. The CDR3 runs to 16 residues. Between the trimmed V and J ends, which lost 3 bases and 0 bases, there was a span of 12 bases. Germline V lookup: CDR1 ENHRY, CDR2 SYGVKD. CDR3 residues: CAISERGPLSGNTIYF. The CDR3 nucleotides are TGTGCCATCAGTGAAAGAGGGCCGCTCTCTGGAAACACCATATATTTT.

This chain connects TRBV11-2 to TRBJ2-3, with 8 positions matching TRBD2. This CDR3 is 15 amino acids long. Germline values: CDR1 SGHAT, CDR2 FQNNGV. The V and J ends lost 5 bases and 6 bases, in that order; junction bases with no gene match: 10. This chain's CDR3 is CASSSSGVSPDTQYF. The DNA for the CDR3 is TGTGCCAGCAGCAGTAGCGGGGTTTCCCCCGATACGCAGTATTTT.

This chain joins TRBV30 and TRBJ2-7; perhaps TRBD2 as D (5 bases). The CDR3 has 13 amino acids. Germline loops: CDR1 GTSNPN, CDR2 SVGIG (reference sequence). V lost 3 bases and J lost 3, with 12 bases in between. The CDR3 region is CAWSPRVGYEQYF. Written as DNA, the CDR3 is TGTGCCTGGAGCCCGAGGGTAGGCTACGAGCAGTACTTC.

The CDR3 protein is CASSTGASNEKLFF. In nucleotides, the CDR3 is TGTGCCAGCAGCACAGGGGCGTCGAATGAAAAACTGTTTTTT. J is TRBJ1-4 and V is TRBV5-4; TRBD1 agrees at 7 bases. Germline V gene lookup returns CDR1 SGHNT and CDR2 YYREEE (reference sequence). Trimming removed 4 bases from V and 5 bases from J; junction bases left unmatched: 5. CDR3 size: 14 residues.

This clone was found a few times. This chain joins TRBV7-7 and TRBJ2-1; 7 bases fit TRBD1. Unmatched junction bases numbered 18, after V lost 6 bases and J lost 1 base. Germline V gives CDR1 SSHAT, CDR2 FNYEAQ (reference sequence). The length of the CDR3 is 19 residues. The DNA of the CDR3 is TGTGCCAGCAGACTCACTTACCGGGACAGAGCACCTTCCTACAATGAGCAGTTCTTC. Its translation is CASRLTYRDRAPSYNEQFF.

The chain links TRBV4-1 to TRBJ2-7; 12 bases align to TRBD2. Germline CDR1 MGHRA, CDR2 YSYEKL. This CDR3 is built from 17 residues. The junction had 11 bases not matched to a gene; V was cut back by 2 bases and J by 6 bases. The CDR3 here is CASSQWGKTSGSAEQYF. In DNA, the CDR3 is TGCGCCAGCAGCCAATGGGGCAAGACTAGCGGGAGCGCCGAGCAGTACTTC.

The chain carries TRBV29-1 and TRBJ2-3; 8 bases agree with TRBD1. With V trimmed by 6 bases and J by 5 bases, 7 bases remained unmatched. Germline V lookup: CDR1 SQVTM, CDR2 ANQGSEA. This CDR3 has 13 amino acids. The CDR3 sequence: CSVATGAVDTQYF. The CDR3 coding sequence is TGCAGCGTAGCGACAGGGGCGGTAGATACGCAGTATTTT.

The CDR3 region is CASSPGLAGAHEQFF. In nucleotides, the CDR3 is TGTGCCAGCAGCCCCGGACTAGCGGGAGCCCATGAGCAGTTCTTC. This chain uses TRBV7-9 with TRBJ2-1, with TRBD2 identical over 13 bases. CDR1 and CDR2 from the germline V gene are SEHNR and FQNEAQ (reference sequence). V was clipped by 5 bases and J by 8 bases; unmatched bases: 6. CDR3 length equals 15 residues.

V is TRBV5-6 and J is TRBJ1-1; tentative D call: TRBD1 (5 bases). Germline V lookup: CDR1 SGHDT, CDR2 YYEEEE. Trimming removed 2 bases from V and 0 bases from J, with 8 bases in between. The CDR3 contains 14 residues. CDR3 coding DNA: TGTGCCAGCAGCTTTGGGACGGTGAACACTGAAGCTTTCTTT. Encoded protein: CASSFGTVNTEAFF.

The count of this clone is one. The rearrangement joins TRBV27 to TRBJ1-5; possible D gene TRBD1, 6 bases. Germline CDR1 is MNHEY and CDR2 is SMNVEV (reference sequence). This CDR3 has 13 amino acids. Trimming shortened V by 3 bases and J by 5 bases, and 8 bases separated the two germline ends. The DNA for the CDR3 is TGTGCCAGCAGTTTGACAGGTGATCAGCCCCAGCATTTT. It specifies CASSLTGDQPQHF.